The 25 T cell receptor beta chains below were found in one sample sequenced in a study of T-cell reconstitution after alpha-beta-depleted transplantation in children. A TCRbeta library incorporating unique molecular identifiers was prepared. TCRdb re-called the PCR reads through MiXCR, storing one row per CDR3 protein. The table has approximately 230,000 distinct CDR3 sequences, under 30% seen once; the top ten hold more than 4.5%. This material consisted of PBMCs, mostly from graft donor cells, taken 360 days after TCRalphabeta/CD19-depleted stem cell transplant. Source of these receptors: a female patient aged 2-10 years who had a stem cell transplant for congenital amegakaryocytic thrombocytopenia, so the T cells may come from the graft donor.

This clonotype was detected only a few times. The genes are TRBV20-1 and TRBJ2-7; D uncertain. Between the trimmed V and J ends, which lost 1 base and 4 bases, there was a span of 14 bases. Germline V lookup: CDR1 DFQATT, CDR2 SNEGSKA (reference sequence). This CDR3 region has 14 residues. The DNA for the CDR3 is TGCAGTGCTAGAGTCACACCGTTGAATTACGAGCAGTACTTC. Protein product: CSARVTPLNYEQYF.

This clonotype was observed a handful of times. This chain uses TRBV5-1 with TRBJ2-1; TRBD2 agrees at 12 bases. The CDR3 has 17 amino acids. With V trimmed by 0 bases and J by 2 bases, 3 bases remained unmatched. The germline V gene encodes CDR1 SGHRS and CDR2 YFSETQ. CDR3 loop: CASSLASGGAAYNEQFF. The CDR3 DNA sequence: TGCGCCAGCAGCTTGGCTAGCGGGGGGGCCGCCTACAATGAGCAGTTCTTC.

This clonotype was detected only a few times. The rearrangement joins TRBV5-5 to TRBJ1-1, with 9 positions matching TRBD1. V was clipped by 5 bases and J by 4 bases; unmatched bases: 3. The germline V gene encodes CDR1 SGHKS and CDR2 YYEKEE (reference sequence). There are 13 residues in the CDR3. The CDR3 DNA follows: TGTGCCAGCAGGCGGGACAGGGCCACTGAAGCTTTCTTT. The encoded protein is CASRRDRATEAFF. Full variable domain (missing parts from reference TRBV5-5 and TRBJ1-1): DAGVTQSPTHLIKTRGQQVTLRCSPISGHKSVSWYQQVLGQGPQFIFQYYEKEERGRGNFPDRFSARQFPNYSSELNVNALLLGDSALYLCASRRDRATEAFFGQGTRLTVV.

The chain recombines TRBV5-5 with TRBJ1-4; 7 positions agree with TRBD1. The length of the CDR3 is 13 residues. After removal of 0 bases from V and 7 bases from J, the junction contained 0 bases not matched to a gene. Per germline, CDR1 SGHKS and CDR2 YYEKEE (reference sequence). The CDR3 nucleotides are TGTGCCAGCAGCTTGGGGGACAGTGAAAAACTGTTTTTT. Translation gives CASSLGDSEKLFF.

About this clonotype: Being one base from a much bigger clone, this may be a read error. The rearrangement links TRBV28 to TRBJ2-7; 8 nucleotides align to TRBD1. Germline V gives CDR1 MDHEN, CDR2 SYDVKM. J lost 2 bases, V lost 6 bases, and 6 bases had no gene match. The CDR3 length is 14 residues. This CDR3 reads CASSGTGITYEQYF. The CDR3 DNA sequence: TGTGCCAGCAGCGGGACAGGCATTACCTACGAGCAGTACTTC.

In its sample, this clonotype was seen many times. The chain is built from TRBV5-1 and TRBJ2-7, with a possible D match to TRBD1 (5 bases). Trimming cost V 0 bases and J 2 bases, with 12 bases left between them. The CDR3 covers 15 residues. Germline V CDR1 and CDR2: SGHRS, YFSETQ. The CDR3 nucleotides are TGCGCCAGCAGCTTGGAGGCAGGGCCCACCTACGAGCAGTACTTC. Its translation: CASSLEAGPTYEQYF.

In its sample, this clonotype was seen many times. V usage is TRBV12-3 or TRBV12-4 and J usage is TRBJ1-1; unclear D gene. The CDR3 consists of 11 residues. With 1 base removed from V and 5 bases from J, the gap between germline ends came to 2 bases. The DNA for the CDR3 is TGTGCCAGCAGTTTAGGGACTGAAGCTTTCTTT. It translates to CASSLGTEAFF.

The chain combines TRBV5-6 with TRBJ2-7; D may be TRBD1 (5 bases). This CDR3 comprises 15 residues. V dropped 4 bases and J dropped 2 bases, with 16 bases sitting between them. Germline loops: CDR1 SGHDT, CDR2 YYEEEE. The CDR3 loop is CASSLRPGLPYEQYF. CDR3 nucleotides: TGTGCCAGCAGCCTTCGGCCAGGGTTACCCTACGAGCAGTACTTC. Using reference TRBV5-6 and TRBJ2-7 for the parts outside the CDR3, the full variable domain is DAGVTQSPTHLIKTRGQQVTLRCSPKSGHDTVSWYQQALGQGPQFIFQYYEEEERQRGNFPDRFSGHQFPNYSSELNVNALLLGDSALYLCASSLRPGLPYEQYFGPGTRLTVT.

There are many counts of this clonotype. V usage is TRBV5-1 and J usage is TRBJ2-5; D remains ambiguous. The V end was cut by 1 base, the J end by 5 bases, with 3 bases between. The CDR3 totals 11 residues. Germline-derived CDR1 and CDR2 are SGHRS and YFSETQ. CDR3 coding DNA: TGCGCCAGCAGCTTGTCCGAGACCCAGTACTTC. It is translated as CASSLSETQYF.

The chain couples TRBV30 to TRBJ2-7; D is perhaps TRBD1 (5 bases). The germline CDR1 and CDR2 sequences are GTSNPN and SVGIG (reference sequence). V was clipped by 4 bases and J by 3 bases, with 10 bases between them. There are 12 residues in the CDR3. DNA of the CDR3: TGTGCCTGGACCCGACAGAGCTACGAGCAGTACTTC. Translated, it gives CAWTRQSYEQYF.

This clonotype was recorded a few times. The chain carries TRBV5-1 and TRBJ2-3, with 10 bases matching TRBD1. From germline, CDR1 is SGHRS and CDR2 YFSETQ. Losses at the gene ends were 4 bases for V and 5 bases for J; bases not matched to a gene: 4. The CDR3 extends over 14 amino acids. CDR3 loop: CASSLGQGEDTQYF. CDR3 sequence (DNA): TGCGCCAGCAGCCTAGGACAGGGGGAAGATACGCAGTATTTT.

This chain uses TRBV7-2 with TRBJ2-3, with D possibly TRBD2 on 6 matching bases. Germline V gives CDR1 SGHTA, CDR2 FQGNSA. CDR3 size: 14 residues. V was clipped by 5 bases and J by 6 bases, with 15 bases between them. CDR3 in DNA: TGTGCCAGCAGCCCCCTCGGAGGGCTGGATACGCAGTATTTT. Protein sequence: CASSPLGGLDTQYF.

The gene calls are TRBV29-1 and TRBJ2-3, with D perhaps TRBD2 (5 bases). V shed 8 bases and J shed 1 base, with 13 bases lying between them. Germline loops: CDR1 SQVTM, CDR2 ANQGSEA. The CDR3 covers 13 residues. The CDR3 nucleotides are TGCAGCTACCGTAGTAGCGGCACAGATACGCAGTATTTT. This sequence encodes CSYRSSGTDTQYF.

This clonotype was counted ten times or more. This chain links TRBV29-1 with TRBJ2-3; D may match TRBD1 or TRBD2 (5 bases each). The germline V gene encodes CDR1 SQVTM and CDR2 ANQGSEA. Trimming removed 6 bases at V and 2 bases at J, with 9 bases between. The CDR3 length is 12 residues. CDR3 amino acids: CSVGPTTDTQYF. The CDR3 DNA sequence: TGCAGCGTGGGACCGACCACAGATACGCAGTATTTT.

Written as DNA, the CDR3 is TGCGCCAGCAGCCAAGGCCAACAAAGGTCCTACGAGCAGTACTTC. As protein: CASSQGQQRSYEQYF. The rearrangement uses TRBV4-3 and TRBJ2-7; D gene unclear. The germline CDR1 and CDR2 sequences are LGHNA and YSLEER. The CDR3 is made up of 15 amino acids. V was pared by 1 base and J by 1 base, with 11 bases between.

This chain connects TRBV4-1 to TRBJ2-7, with D hard to call. CDR3 length equals 17 residues. Per germline, CDR1 MGHRA and CDR2 YSYEKL. V gave up 3 bases and J gave up 2 bases, with 20 bases separating them. The CDR3 DNA reads as TGCGCCAGCAGCCACTACCTCCGATCACCTACGCCCTACGAGCAGTACTTC. This codes for CASSHYLRSPTPYEQYF.

This clonotype was observed a few times. The DNA for the CDR3 is TGTGCCAGCAGCGGGGACCAGGATAGCACAGATACGCAGTATTTT. Its translation: CASSGDQDSTDTQYF. V gene TRBV7-6 combines with J gene TRBJ2-3; possibly TRBD1 or TRBD2 for D (5 bases each). CDR1 is SGHVS, CDR2 FNYEAQ, per germline. V was pared by 5 bases and J by 0 bases, with 12 bases between. CDR3 length: 15 amino acids. The full variable domain, its missing parts supplied by reference TRBV7-6 and TRBJ2-3, is GAGVSQSPRYKVTKRGQDVALRCDPISGHVSLYWYRQALGQGPEFLTYFNYEAQQDKSGLPNDRFSAERPEGSISTLTIQRTEQRDSAMYRCASSGDQDSTDTQYFGPGTRLTVL.

The chain employs TRBV7-8 and TRBJ1-5; 12 nucleotides agree with TRBD1. Per the germline V gene, CDR1 is SGHVS and CDR2 is FQNEAQ. J was trimmed by 9 bases and V by 5 bases; bases with no gene match: 5. This CDR3 spans 14 amino acids. The CDR3 loop reads CASSPGTGGRPQHF. In DNA form, the CDR3 reads TGTGCCAGCAGCCCCGGGACAGGGGGCCGGCCCCAGCATTTT.

This clonotype occurred a few times. The rearrangement links TRBV4-1 to TRBJ1-3; D gene ambiguous. V lost 1 base, J lost 0 bases, and 16 bases lay in between. Germline V lookup: CDR1 MGHRA, CDR2 YSYEKL. The CDR3 length is 18 residues. The CDR3: CASSQAPRRKGSGNTIYF. Written as DNA, the CDR3 is TGCGCCAGCAGCCAAGCACCACGCCGTAAAGGCTCTGGAAACACCATATATTTT.

This clonotype was detected a few times. This sequence joins TRBV4-1 and TRBJ2-7; 9 nucleotides line up with TRBD1. The CDR3 has 14 amino acids. Germline CDR1 reads MGHRA; CDR2 reads YSYEKL. V was pared by 1 base and J by 3 bases, with 1 base of the junction left unmatched. The CDR3 loop is CASSQGQGVYEQYF. CDR3 sequence (DNA): TGCGCCAGCAGCCAAGGACAGGGGGTCTACGAGCAGTACTTC.

The V and J genes are TRBV18 and TRBJ2-3; D gene unclear. Germline V gene lookup returns CDR1 KGHSH and CDR2 LQKENI. The CDR3 covers 14 residues. Trimming took 0 bases from V and 1 from J, leaving 5 bases between them. CDR3 coding DNA: TGTGCCAGCTCACCACCGACGGGCACAGATACGCAGTATTTT. Its protein product is CASSPPTGTDTQYF.

This clonotype was seen a handful of times. The chain links TRBV18 to TRBJ2-3; D uncertain. This CDR3 spans 15 amino acids. Trimming took off 3 bases at V and 7 bases at J, with 17 bases between the two ends. Germline CDR1 and CDR2: KGHSH and LQKENI. DNA for the CDR3: TGTGCCAGCTCACCGAGCCAGATCGTCGGAAATACGCAGTATTTT. Translating gives CASSPSQIVGNTQYF.

The rearrangement joins TRBV5-1 to TRBJ1-1, with D perhaps TRBD1 (5 bases). The V and J ends lost 4 bases and 1 base respectively, with 17 bases between them. Germline loops: CDR1 SGHRS, CDR2 YFSETQ. This CDR3 spans 16 amino acids. The CDR3 protein is CASSPGGWGGNTEAFF. The CDR3 DNA reads TGCGCCAGCAGCCCTGGGGGATGGGGGGGGAACACTGAAGCTTTCTTT.

This chain connects TRBV28 to TRBJ2-5, with D unresolved. V lost 3 bases and J lost 1, with 18 bases in between. The germline gives CDR1 MDHEN, CDR2 SYDVKM. This CDR3 has 17 residues. The CDR3 DNA follows: TGTGCCAGCAGTTTTTTGGGTGGTGGTACGAGCCAAGAGACCCAGTACTTC. It translates to CASSFLGGGTSQETQYF.

The gene calls are TRBV12-3 or TRBV12-4 and TRBJ1-5; 7 bases align to TRBD1. After removal of 4 bases from V and 0 bases from J, the junction contained 3 bases not matched to a gene. The CDR3 contains 15 residues. The chain's CDR3 is CASSYRQGSNQPQHF. The DNA for the CDR3 is TGTGCCAGCAGTTACCGACAGGGTAGCAATCAGCCCCAGCATTTT.